The 20 T cell receptor beta chains in this list originate from one sample, sequenced in a study of early T cells in non-severe SARS-CoV-2 infection. MiXCR, run by TCRdb on the 5' RACE reads, gives a single entry per CDR3 protein. The table has roughly 28,000 distinct CDR3 sequences, approximately 4.6% seen once. Source material: whole blood. These receptors all come from an adult who was a healthcare worker with PCR-confirmed SARS-CoV-2 infection or an uninfected control (not recorded which).

This clonotype occurred a few times. The chain has TRBV29-1 and TRBJ1-1; the D gene is possibly TRBD1 (5 bases). Trimming left V 4 bases short and J 0 bases short, with 18 bases between. The germline gives CDR1 SQVTM, CDR2 ANQGSEA. The CDR3 totals 16 residues. For the CDR3, the DNA is TGCAGCGTTGTGGGCGTGGAGGGGAAAATGAACACTGAAGCTTTCTTT. Amino acids: CSVVGVEGKMNTEAFF.

This clonotype occurred a few times. The J gene is TRBJ2-1, the V gene TRBV11-1; 12 bases are a match to TRBD2. Germline trimming cut 3 bases from V and 9 bases from J; bases unmatched to any gene: 18. The CDR3 covers 19 residues. The germline V gene has CDR1 SGHAT and CDR2 FQDESV (reference sequence). The CDR3 sequence is CASSFVGALAGGWAVEQFF. The CDR3 nucleotides read TGTGCCAGCAGCTTTGTAGGTGCACTAGCGGGAGGCTGGGCGGTTGAGCAGTTCTTC.

This clonotype has ten or more counts. The rearrangement joins TRBV2 to TRBJ2-2, with TRBD1 as a possible D gene (6 bases). Germline assignment: CDR1 SNHLY and CDR2 FYNNEI. The CDR3 runs to 14 residues. V was shortened by 3 bases and J by 7 bases, with 12 bases between the two germline ends. Written as DNA, the CDR3 is TGTGCCAGCAGTGAGGGCAGGGGTTTCGGGGAGCTGTTTTTT. As protein: CASSEGRGFGELFF.

This clonotype occurred many times. CDR3 protein: CASSRSGTGSYNEQFF. The CDR3, as DNA: TGTGCCAGCTCACGCTCCGGGACAGGCTCCTACAATGAGCAGTTCTTC. The rearrangement joins TRBV18 to TRBJ2-1; 8 bases match TRBD1. This CDR3 contains 16 residues. The germline CDR1 and CDR2 sequences are KGHSH and LQKENI. V lost 4 bases and J lost 0; bases outside the gene matches: 5.

This clonotype was counted many times. The J gene is TRBJ2-7, the V gene TRBV28; 10 bases fit TRBD2. Germline values: CDR1 MDHEN, CDR2 SYDVKM. This CDR3 comprises 16 residues. With 1 base clipped from V and 3 bases from J, the junction kept 6 bases outside the gene matches. The CDR3, as DNA: TGTGCCAGCAGTTTATCATCTAGCGGGAGAATCTACGAGCAGTACTTC. Protein: CASSLSSSGRIYEQYF.

The table lists this clonotype with many counts. This chain uses TRBV3-1 with TRBJ2-5; D remains unclear. This CDR3 is built from 15 residues. Germline V lookup: CDR1 LGHDT, CDR2 YNNKEL (reference sequence). Trimming removed 3 bases from V and 2 bases from J, with 13 bases in between. The CDR3 nucleotides are TGTGCCAGCAGCCAGGGTCAGCCGACTCAAGAGACCCAGTACTTC. It yields the protein CASSQGQPTQETQYF.

Many counts were recorded for this clonotype. This sequence joins TRBV4-2 and TRBJ2-5; 13 nucleotides align to TRBD2. The CDR3 is 16 residues long. The germline gives CDR1 LGHNA, CDR2 YNFKEQ. With 2 bases clipped from V and 2 bases from J, the junction kept 2 bases outside the gene matches. CDR3 sequence reads: CASSQLGLAGQETQYF. CDR3 nucleotide sequence: TGTGCCAGCAGCCAATTGGGACTAGCGGGACAAGAGACCCAGTACTTC.

This clonotype was picked up a small number of times. The chain combines TRBV7-9 with TRBJ2-4, with 12 bases that match TRBD2. V gave up 5 bases and J gave up 8 bases; unmatched junction bases: 7. Per germline, CDR1 SEHNR and CDR2 FQNEAQ (reference sequence). CDR3 length: 15 amino acids. This CDR3 is CASSRGLAGSDIQYF. In DNA form, the CDR3 reads TGTGCCAGCAGCCGCGGACTAGCGGGATCCGACATTCAGTACTTC. Supplemented by reference TRBV7-9 and TRBJ2-4, the full variable domain reads DTGVSQNPRHKITKRGQNVTFRCDPISEHNRLYWYRQTLGQGPEFLTYFQNEAQLEKSRLLSDRFSAERPKGSFSTLEIQRTEQGDSAMYLCASSRGLAGSDIQYFGAGTRLSVL.

Ten or more counts support this clonotype. The chain has TRBV4-1 and TRBJ2-7; 8 nucleotides agree with TRBD1. This CDR3 has 14 residues. V trimming: 5 bases; J trimming: 5 bases; junction bases outside the gene matches: 8. Germline CDR1 is MGHRA and CDR2 is YSYEKL. The CDR3 loop reads CASSSGQGLNEQYF. DNA of the CDR3: TGCGCCAGCAGCTCCGGACAGGGACTGAACGAGCAGTACTTC.

This clonotype has ten or more counts. The chain uses TRBV5-1 and TRBJ2-3; D unclear. Between the trimmed V and J ends, which lost 0 bases and 2 bases, there was a span of 7 bases. Per germline, CDR1 SGHRS and CDR2 YFSETQ. CDR3 length equals 14 residues. The CDR3 sequence: CASSLGTFTDTQYF. The CDR3, as DNA: TGCGCCAGCAGCTTGGGCACCTTCACAGATACGCAGTATTTT.

The chain recombines TRBV27 with TRBJ1-1; the D gene is possibly TRBD1 (5 bases). The CDR3 runs to 15 residues. V was trimmed by 2 bases and J by 1 base, leaving 11 bases between them. CDR1 MNHEY and CDR2 SMNVEV come from the germline V gene (reference sequence). The CDR3 here is CASSLGNGGNTEAFF. CDR3 coding DNA: TGTGCCAGCAGTTTAGGTAATGGGGGGAACACTGAAGCTTTCTTT.

This clonotype came up many times. The chain links TRBV7-9 to TRBJ2-7; maybe TRBD1 (6 bases). Trimming shortened V by 4 bases and J by 6 bases, and 19 bases separated the two germline ends. The germline V gene has CDR1 SEHNR and CDR2 FQNEAQ (reference sequence). This CDR3 has 15 amino acids. Here the CDR3 DNA reads TGTGCCAGCAGCTCCGAGGGGACACCGGGGATCGAGCAGTACTTC. Translating gives CASSSEGTPGIEQYF.

This clonotype was picked up many times. The J gene is TRBJ2-7, the V gene TRBV11-2; D is unresolved. The CDR3 runs 11 residues. Per germline, CDR1 SGHAT and CDR2 FQNNGV. V lost 4 bases, J lost 3 bases, and 4 bases lay in between. CDR3 coding DNA: TGTGCCAGCAGCTCCCTCTACGAGCAGTACTTC. It yields the protein CASSSLYEQYF.

This clonotype was counted many times. V is TRBV7-9 and J is TRBJ1-1; no clear D gene. Germline V lookup: CDR1 SEHNR, CDR2 FQNEAQ (reference sequence). The CDR3 contains 13 residues. V lost 7 bases, J lost 0 bases, and 9 bases lay in between. The CDR3 bases are TGTGCCAGCATGGATTACATGAACACTGAAGCTTTCTTT. Its translation: CASMDYMNTEAFF.

This clonotype was counted a few times. The gene calls are TRBV7-6 and TRBJ2-1, with D hard to call. Trimming pared 1 base from V and 0 bases from J, leaving 10 bases between. The CDR3 is 16 residues long. Germline V gene lookup returns CDR1 SGHVS and CDR2 FNYEAQ. The CDR3 here is CASSLVFTASYNEQFF. For the CDR3, the DNA is TGTGCCAGCAGCTTAGTTTTTACGGCCTCCTACAATGAGCAGTTCTTC.

Worth noting for this clonotype: Compared with germline, one end of the junction differs, possibly owing to a read error. The chain joins TRBV10-3 to TRBJ2-5; the D gene is possibly TRBD1 (5 bases). Germline V gene data show CDR1 as ENHRY and CDR2 as SYGVKD. The CDR3 has 14 residues. This CDR3 reads CATSGVTAQETQYF. CDR3 sequence (DNA): TGTGCCACCAGTGGGGTGACAGCACAAGAGACCCAGTACTTC.

The chain couples TRBV9 to TRBJ2-1, with 12 bases lining up with TRBD2. The CDR3 consists of 15 residues. The V gene end was trimmed by 2 bases and the J gene end by 9 bases; junction bases not matched to a gene: 6. The germline gives CDR1 SGDLS, CDR2 YYNGEE. CDR3 coding DNA: TGTGCCAGCAGCGTTCTAGCGGGAGGGCAAAGTGAGCAGTTCTTC. This sequence encodes CASSVLAGGQSEQFF.

This clonotype was observed many times. The chain uses TRBV6-6 and TRBJ1-6, with TRBD1 matching over 7 bases. Germline lookup yields CDR1 MNHNY and CDR2 SVGAGI (reference sequence). The CDR3 totals 16 residues. J was trimmed by 2 bases and V by 8 bases; bases with no gene match: 9. CDR3 loop: CASHPLGTAYNSPLHF. CDR3 coding DNA: TGTGCCAGCCATCCACTGGGGACAGCCTATAATTCACCCCTCCACTTT.

This clonotype appeared many times. This chain connects TRBV7-6 to TRBJ2-1; TRBD2 matches 8 bases. V dropped 5 bases and J dropped 8; count of bases not matched to a gene: 5. CDR1 SGHVS and CDR2 FNYEAQ come from the germline V gene. The CDR3 is made up of 13 amino acids. The CDR3 is CASSSGSRDEQFF. The CDR3, as DNA: TGTGCCAGCAGCAGCGGGAGTCGGGATGAGCAGTTCTTC.

The CDR3 reads CASSQDMQNEQFF. The CDR3 DNA reads as TGTGCCAGCAGCCAAGATATGCAGAATGAGCAGTTCTTC. J is TRBJ2-1 and V is TRBV3-1; the D is unclear. Germline CDR1 is LGHDT and CDR2 is YNNKEL (reference sequence). The CDR3 extends over 13 amino acids. Trimming removed 0 bases from V and 7 bases from J, with 7 bases in between.